This T cell receptor (beta chain) was documented in a study of persistence of HIV-infected CD4 T cells. A remark on this clone: The antigen is undetermined. One end of the junction varies from germline; a read error may be responsible.

The CDR3 contains 12 residues. An overlapping HIV-1 Gag peptide pool stimulated these cells at 0.75 to 1 ug/peptide/mL. CD4+ T cells upregulating both CD40 ligand and CD69 were sorted as responding cells. The immunoSEQ assay was version 4, run in survey mode. The assay was immunoSEQ multiplex PCR, and TCRdb's table has in-frame clones only and misses some. The sample holds roughly 25,000 clones, roughly 70% seen once. This TCR came from an adult man with HIV who was CMV-seropositive. The rearrangement joins TRBV12-3 or TRBV12-4 to TRBJ2-3; tentatively, D is TRBD2 (5 bases). This material consisted of CD4+ T cells sorted from PBMCs after roughly 18-hour stimulation, taken from a patient who received antiretroviral therapy. CDR3 bases: TGTGCCAGCAGCACTGGACTTTCTCCGCGTTCTTTT. As protein: CASSTGLSPRSF.